These T cell receptor beta chains were read from a single sample in a study of cytomegalovirus exposure and HLA in healthy donors. TCRdb's copy holds only in-frame clones and misses some; the assay was immunoSEQ multiplex PCR. This table lists about 140,000 clones. Sequenced: PBMCs. The receptors stem from a young woman in good health and CMV-seronegative. Both conserved end residues are part of each CDR3. Fields, in order: D gene, J gene, V gene, CDR3 DNA, CDR3 protein. The D gene is left open where the match is weak.

NA | TRBJ1-4 | TRBV18 | TGTGCCAGCTCACCACCGACAGCTGAAAAACTGTTTTTT | CASSPPTAEKLFF
NA | TRBJ2-6 | TRBV7-2 | TGTGCCAGCAGCTTAGTGGGGGCGAACGGGGCCAACGTCCTGACTTTC | CASSLVGANGANVLTF
NA | TRBJ2-7 | TRBV11-1 | TGTGCCAGCAGCGAACAGGGCTACGAGCAGTACTTC | CASSEQGYEQYF
NA | TRBJ2-1 | TRBV6-5 | TGTGCCAGCAGTCCTAGCGACTACTCCTACAATGAGCAGTTCTTC | CASSPSDYSYNEQFF
NA | TRBJ1-2 | TRBV30 | TGTGCCTGGAGTGTGAGGTATGGCTACACCTTC | CAWSVRYGYTF
NA | TRBJ1-4 | TRBV11-2 | TGTGCCAGCAGCTCCTCAGGGTTCGAAAAACTGTTTTTT | CASSSSGFEKLFF
NA | TRBJ1-3 | TRBV10-3 | TGTGCCATCAGGAAGAATCAGTCTGGAAACACCATATATTTT | CAIRKNQSGNTIYF
TRBD1 | TRBJ1-5 | TRBV2 | TGTGCCAGCGGACCAGGGGGATTCAGCAATCAGCCCCAGCATTTT | CASGPGGFSNQPQHF
NA | TRBJ1-6 | TRBV11-1 | TGTGCCAGCAGCTTAGTCCCCAATAGTAATAATTCACCCCACCACTTT | CASSLVPNSNNSPHHF
NA | TRBJ2-7 | TRBV30 | TGTGCCTGGAGTGTAGTGGGAGGTTTGGAGCAGTACTTC | CAWSVVGGLEQYF
NA | TRBJ2-1 | TRBV19 | TGTGCCAGTAGTATATCATGGGGAGGTGAGCAGTTCTTC | CASSISWGGEQFF
NA | TRBJ1-5 | TRBV15 | TGTGCCACCAGCCTAGACCCGTTCAATCAGCCCCAGCATTTT | CATSLDPFNQPQHF
NA | TRBJ1-1 | TRBV5-1 | TGCGCCAGCAGCTTGGAATTCCGGAACACTGAAGCTTTCTTT | CASSLEFRNTEAFF
NA | TRBJ2-5 | TRBV11-3 | TGTGCCAGCAGCTCCCGGGACAAGGGAACCGGGGAGACCCAGTACTTC | CASSSRDKGTGETQYF
TRBD2 | TRBJ2-1 | TRBV30 | TGTGCCTGGACCAAGGGGAGCGGGAGGGGTTACAATGAGCAGTTCTTC | CAWTKGSGRGYNEQFF
NA | TRBJ2-3 | TRBV4-1 | TGCGCCAGCAGCCAAGGATCGCGGTTAGGGGCAGATACGCAGTATTTT | CASSQGSRLGADTQYF
TRBD2 | TRBJ2-3 | TRBV7-6 | TGTGCCAGCAGCCTGGGGACTAGCGGTCCCGTTCCAGATACGCAGTATTTT | CASSLGTSGPVPDTQYF
NA | TRBJ1-1 | TRBV5-4 | TGTGCCAGCAGCTTTGTAGGGGTCACTGAAGCTTTCTTT | CASSFVGVTEAFF